This TCR beta chain was captured in a study of blood T cells in healthy people across ages. Next came a second PCR, run for about 7 to 12 cycles, which used a sample-barcoded 5' primer along with a J-beta primer mix. A single record per CDR3 protein comes from TCRdb applying MiXCR to the 5' RACE reads. The sample shows 700,000 to 1,000,000 distinct CDR3 sequences, roughly 44% of them seen only once. General study points: Observed TCR beta diversity per million T cells went down as age went up. This fall followed a roughly linear course with age.

Trimming shortened V by 4 bases and J by 1 base, and 11 bases separated the two germline ends. The CDR3 contains 16 residues. Germline V lookup: CDR1 LGHDT, CDR2 YNNKEL (reference sequence). This clonotype was seen repeatedly, ten times or more. Its antigen is undetermined. The sequenced sample consisted of blood. The source is a man aged 55-75 years in good health. The V gene is TRBV3-1, the J gene TRBJ2-6; D not resolved. CDR3 coding DNA: TGTGCCAGCAGCCCCATGTCGGCTTCTGGGGCCAACGTCCTGACTTTC. It translates to CASSPMSASGANVLTF.